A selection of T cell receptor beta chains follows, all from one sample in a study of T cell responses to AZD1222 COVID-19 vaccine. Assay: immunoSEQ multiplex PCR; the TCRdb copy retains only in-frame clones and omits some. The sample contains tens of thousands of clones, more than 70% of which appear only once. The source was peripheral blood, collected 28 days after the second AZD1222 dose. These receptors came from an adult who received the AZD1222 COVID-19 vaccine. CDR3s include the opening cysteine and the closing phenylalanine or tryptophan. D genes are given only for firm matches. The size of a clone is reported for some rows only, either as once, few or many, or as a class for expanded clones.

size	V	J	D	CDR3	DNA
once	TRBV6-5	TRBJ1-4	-	CASSGGLLSNEKLFF	TGTGCCAGCTCGGGAGGGTTATTGTCTAATGAAAAACTGTTTTTT
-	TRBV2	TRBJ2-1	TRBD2	CASSSGLAGGHIKYNEQFF	TGTGCCAGCAGTTCGGGACTAGCGGGAGGTCATATCAAATACAATGAGCAGTTCTTC
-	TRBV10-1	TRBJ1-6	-	CASSAGVVSPLHF	TGCGCCAGCAGTGCTGGGGTCGTCTCACCCCTCCACTTT
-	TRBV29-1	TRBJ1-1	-	CSGRQVNTEAFF	TGCAGCGGGCGGCAGGTGAACACTGAAGCTTTCTTT
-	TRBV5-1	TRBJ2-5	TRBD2	CASSLLTSGRETQYF	TGCGCCAGCAGCTTGCTGACTAGCGGGAGGGAGACCCAGTACTTC
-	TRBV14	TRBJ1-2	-	CASSQERDYGYTF	TGTGCCAGCAGCCAAGAGCGGGACTATGGCTACACCTTC
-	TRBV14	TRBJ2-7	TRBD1	CASSHRDRDPEQYF	TGTGCCAGCAGCCACCGGGACAGGGACCCCGAGCAGTACTTC
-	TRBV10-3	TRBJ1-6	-	CAISELEGRSPLHF	TGTGCCATCAGTGAGTTGGAGGGGAGGTCACCCCTCCACTTT
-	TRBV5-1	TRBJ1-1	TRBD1	CASSYSTGGVIMNTEAFF	TGCGCCAGCAGCTACTCGACAGGGGGAGTTATTATGAACACTGAAGCTTTCTTT
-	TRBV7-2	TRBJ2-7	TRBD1	CASSLADRWDEQYF	TGTGCCAGCAGCTTAGCGGACAGGTGGGACGAGCAGTACTTC